One sample yielded the 31 T cell receptor beta chains listed below, sequenced in a study of CD8 T cells in ankylosing spondylitis. TCRdb reprocessed the 5' RACE reads via MiXCR and lists one record per CDR3 protein. The sample records some 270,000 distinct CDR3 sequences, over 15% being singletons. The sequenced sample was blood, either unsorted or a sorted T cell fraction (not recorded which). The receptors shown here come from a male donor with ankylosing spondylitis or in good health (not recorded which).

There are many counts of this clonotype. The chain links TRBV5-1 to TRBJ2-7, with TRBD2 matching 7 bases. The V gene end was trimmed by 4 bases and the J gene end by 7 bases; junction bases not matched to a gene: 11. CDR1 is SGHRS and CDR2 is YFSETQ in the germline V gene. The CDR3 is made up of 14 amino acids. The CDR3 spells CASSLWAGAQEQYF. The CDR3 DNA reads as TGCGCCAGCAGCCTCTGGGCGGGAGCTCAAGAGCAGTACTTC.

The gene calls are TRBV12-3 or TRBV12-4 and TRBJ2-1, with D possibly TRBD1 on 5 matching bases. The CDR3 has 15 residues. V lost 7 bases, J lost 2 bases, and 15 bases lay in between. The CDR3 DNA sequence: TGTGCCAGCACCTTGGGCAGGGCGGCCTACAATGAGCAGTTCTTC. Amino acid sequence: CASTLGRAAYNEQFF.

The chain combines TRBV13 with TRBJ2-7, with 7 bases lining up with TRBD1. The ends lost 4 bases at V and 0 bases at J; junction bases unmatched: 6. The germline CDR1 and CDR2 sequences are PRHDT and FYEKMQ (reference sequence). The length of the CDR3 is 15 residues. CDR3 in DNA: TGTGCCAGCAGCTCTACAGGGGCGAGCTCCTACGAGCAGTACTTC. Translation: CASSSTGASSYEQYF.

Only a few counts were recorded for this clonotype. The chain is built from TRBV2 and TRBJ1-4; 9 bases agree with TRBD1. Per germline, CDR1 SNHLY and CDR2 FYNNEI. J was trimmed by 2 bases and V by 6 bases; bases with no gene match: 4. This CDR3 is 15 amino acids long. The CDR3 DNA sequence: TGTGCCAGCAGCGAGACAGGGGGGACTAATGAAAAACTGTTTTTT. Its translation is CASSETGGTNEKLFF.

The chain links TRBV19 to TRBJ2-3; D unclear. The CDR3 runs 13 residues. The V gene's germline CDR1 is LNHDA and CDR2 SQIVND (reference sequence). V lost 5 bases to trimming and J lost 6 bases, with 12 bases between them. The CDR3 DNA is TGTGCCAGTAGTCTATATAGGAGTGATACGCAGTATTTT. As protein: CASSLYRSDTQYF.

The rearrangement uses TRBV19 and TRBJ2-1; 11 bases are shared with TRBD2. V trimming: 8 bases; J trimming: 4 bases; junction bases outside the gene matches: 7. CDR3 length: 15 residues. Germline CDR1 is LNHDA and CDR2 is SQIVND (reference sequence). For the CDR3, the DNA is TGTGCCAGTGGGACAGGGACTAGCGGATACAATGAGCAGTTCTTC. Translated: CASGTGTSGYNEQFF. Filled out from reference TRBV19 and TRBJ2-1, the complete variable domain reads DGGITQSPKYLFRKEGQNVTLSCEQNLNHDAMYWYRQDPGQGLRLIYYSQIVNDFQKGDIAEGYSVSREKKESFPLTVTSAQKNPTAFYLCASGTGTSGYNEQFFGPGTRLTVL.

This chain joins TRBV6-1 and TRBJ2-1; 8 bases map to TRBD2. The germline V gene encodes CDR1 MNHNS and CDR2 SASEGT. The CDR3 has 15 residues. Germline trimming cut 7 bases from V and 4 bases from J; bases unmatched to any gene: 9. CDR3: CASKEREPAYNEQFF. CDR3 DNA sequence: TGTGCCAGCAAAGAGCGGGAGCCCGCTTACAATGAGCAGTTCTTC.

V usage is TRBV27 and J usage is TRBJ2-5, with D possibly matching TRBD1 (5 bases). CDR1 and CDR2 from the germline V gene are MNHEY and SMNVEV (reference sequence). Trimming took off 5 bases at V and 1 base at J, with 11 bases between the two ends. The CDR3 sequence is 14 residues long. The chain's CDR3 is CASSPRVTQETQYF. The CDR3 DNA reads TGTGCCAGCAGTCCCAGGGTTACCCAAGAGACCCAGTACTTC.

The J gene is TRBJ2-5, the V gene TRBV6-1, with a weak D call TRBD2 (6 bases). The length of the CDR3 is 16 residues. V lost 4 bases and J lost 3, with 18 bases in between. Germline lookup yields CDR1 MNHNS and CDR2 SASEGT. The DNA of the CDR3 is TGTGCCAGCAGTGGACTAGGAGGGACTCCCGAAGAGACCCAGTACTTC. Translating it yields CASSGLGGTPEETQYF.

This clonotype was observed a few times. The chain is built from TRBV7-3 and TRBJ2-5, with TRBD2 matching 12 bases. The CDR3 loop spans 17 amino acids. V trimming: 4 bases; J trimming: 4 bases; junction bases outside the gene matches: 10. Per the germline V gene, CDR1 is SGHTA and CDR2 is FQGTGA. The DNA of the CDR3 is TGTGCCAGCAGCTCAGATCCTACGGGACTAGCGGGAGAGACCCAGTACTTC. Translation gives CASSSDPTGLAGETQYF.

The chain employs TRBV29-1 and TRBJ1-2; no clear D. CDR3 length: 11 residues. CDR1 is SQVTM, CDR2 ANQGSEA, per germline. V shed 1 base and J shed 6 bases, with 6 bases lying between them. For the CDR3, the DNA is TGCAGCGTTGAAGCGCTACATGGCTACACCTTC. Protein sequence: CSVEALHGYTF.

The chain couples TRBV7-9 to TRBJ1-1; maybe TRBD1 (6 bases). The V end lost 3 bases, the J end lost 3 bases, and 14 bases lay between the germline ends. The CDR3 has 15 amino acids. CDR1 and CDR2 from the germline V gene are SEHNR and FQNEAQ (reference sequence). The CDR3 nucleotides are TGTGCCAGCAGCTTGGCCTTGGGGGGGCACACTGAAGCTTTCTTT. Residues: CASSLALGGHTEAFF. Filled out from reference TRBV7-9 and TRBJ1-1, the complete variable domain reads DTGVSQNPRHKITKRGQNVTFRCDPISEHNRLYWYRQTLGQGPEFLTYFQNEAQLEKSRLLSDRFSAERPKGSFSTLEIQRTEQGDSAMYLCASSLALGGHTEAFFGQGTRLTVV.

The chain carries TRBV29-1 and TRBJ2-2, with 8 bases fitting TRBD1. The V gene's germline CDR1 is SQVTM and CDR2 ANQGSEA. The CDR3 loop spans 15 amino acids. Trimming removed 4 bases from V and 2 bases from J; junction bases left unmatched: 6. The CDR3 DNA reads as TGCAGCGTTGTTTGGCAGGGGGCCAACACCGGGGAGCTGTTTTTT. Translated: CSVVWQGANTGELFF.

The sample holds a few counts of this clonotype. The J gene is TRBJ2-5, the V gene TRBV6-1, with D unclear. The CDR3 loop spans 13 amino acids. Germline V gene lookup returns CDR1 MNHNS and CDR2 SASEGT. Deletions cut 6 bases from V and 0 bases from J, with 8 bases between. CDR3 nucleotide sequence: TGTGCCAGCAGCCCGTTAGACCAAGAGACCCAGTACTTC. This codes for CASSPLDQETQYF.

In this sample, this clonotype turned up once. The rearrangement links TRBV5-1 to TRBJ2-5; 8 bases fit TRBD1. Germline CDR1 reads SGHRS; CDR2 reads YFSETQ. V was pared by 4 bases and J by 5 bases, with 7 bases of the junction left unmatched. CDR3 size: 14 residues. This CDR3 reads CASSPKDRAETQYF. CDR3 bases: TGCGCCAGCAGCCCTAAGGACAGGGCCGAGACCCAGTACTTC.

The rearrangement uses TRBV10-3 and TRBJ1-1; weak D call: TRBD1 (6 bases). Deletions cut 4 bases from V and 5 bases from J, with 14 bases between. Germline V lookup: CDR1 ENHRY, CDR2 SYGVKD. The CDR3 is 14 residues long. The DNA for the CDR3 is TGTGCCATCAGTGGTCCAGGGGAGGAGACTGAAGCTTTCTTT. Amino acids: CAISGPGEETEAFF.

The chain joins TRBV12-3 or TRBV12-4 to TRBJ2-1, with a tentative D call TRBD1 (5 bases). The V end lost 5 bases, the J end lost 0 bases, and 11 bases lay between the germline ends. This CDR3 region has 15 residues. The CDR3 nucleotides are TGTGCCAGCAGTCCAGGGTGGGTCTCCTACAATGAGCAGTTCTTC. It codes for CASSPGWVSYNEQFF.

The table lists this clonotype with many counts. The J gene is TRBJ1-2, the V gene TRBV12-3 or TRBV12-4; no clear D gene. This CDR3 is 15 amino acids long. Trimming shortened V by 0 bases and J by 4 bases, and 12 bases separated the two germline ends. Here the CDR3 reads CASSLAFGEFYGYTF. The CDR3 DNA follows: TGTGCCAGCAGTTTAGCTTTCGGGGAGTTCTATGGCTACACCTTC.

This clonotype was recorded many times. The V call is TRBV20-1, the J call TRBJ2-7; TRBD2 matches 11 bases. The CDR3 totals 12 residues. Germline V gene sequence: CDR1 DFQATT, CDR2 SNEGSKA (reference sequence). CDR3 amino acids: CSGTSGSSEQYF. CDR3 sequence (DNA): TGCAGCGGCACTAGCGGGAGTTCCGAGCAGTACTTC.

This clonotype was counted a few times. A read error may explain this, as a much larger clone is one base away. V gene TRBV2 combines with J gene TRBJ1-5; D not certain. Per the germline V gene, CDR1 is SNHLY and CDR2 is FYNNEI. This CDR3 has 16 residues. The CDR3 region has the DNA TGTGCCAGCAGTGAAGCGCTGGCAGGCGGGAATCAGCCCCACCATTTT. Protein: CASSEALAGGNQPHHF.

The rearrangement links TRBV19 to TRBJ2-3, with 7 bases fitting TRBD1. J lost 4 bases, V lost 9 bases, and 4 bases had no gene match. Germline V CDR1 and CDR2: LNHDA, SQIVND (reference sequence). The CDR3 is made up of 12 amino acids. Here the CDR3 DNA reads TGTGCCAGCAGGGGGTACGCAGATACGCAGTATTTT. Its protein is CASRGYADTQYF.

This chain joins TRBV5-1 and TRBJ2-7; D could derive from TRBD1 or TRBD2 (5 bases each). This CDR3 contains 14 residues. V was clipped by 6 bases and J by 2 bases, with 15 bases between them. Per the germline V gene, CDR1 is SGHRS and CDR2 is YFSETQ. The CDR3 loop is CASTSTGGTYEQYF. The CDR3 DNA follows: TGCGCCAGCACCAGTACTGGGGGTACCTACGAGCAGTACTTC.

This clonotype was recorded many times. This rearrangement joins TRBV3-1 to TRBJ2-1, with 13 nucleotides matching TRBD2. The trim removed 6 bases at V and 5 bases at J, leaving 4 bases unmatched. Germline assignment: CDR1 LGHDT and CDR2 YNNKEL (reference sequence). The CDR3 consists of 15 residues. As DNA, the CDR3 is TGTGCCAGCAGTTACGGGACTAGCGGGAACAATGAGCAGTTCTTC. Its protein product is CASSYGTSGNNEQFF.

This clonotype has just one count. The J gene is TRBJ2-1, the V gene TRBV29-1; 11 bases align to TRBD2. Unmatched junction bases numbered 5, after V lost 1 base and J lost 6 bases. The length of the CDR3 is 15 residues. Germline CDR1 SQVTM, CDR2 ANQGSEA. The DNA of the CDR3 is TGCAGCGTTGAAGGAGGTAGCGGGAGGGCCAATGAGCAGTTCTTC. This codes for CSVEGGSGRANEQFF.

The J gene is TRBJ1-5, the V gene TRBV6-5, with D uncertain. This CDR3 spans 15 amino acids. CDR1 and CDR2 from the germline V gene are MNHEY and SVGAGI. Deletions cut 4 bases from V and 4 bases from J, with 14 bases between. The CDR3 nucleotides read TGTGCCAGCAGTTCAATTTTGGGAACTAATCAGCCCCAGCATTTT. Protein: CASSSILGTNQPQHF.

This clonotype was counted many times. The rearrangement links TRBV5-1 to TRBJ2-2, with 9 positions matching TRBD1. Germline CDR1 reads SGHRS; CDR2 reads YFSETQ. There are 15 residues in the CDR3. Losses at the gene ends were 2 bases for V and 4 bases for J; bases not matched to a gene: 3. The CDR3 loop is CASSLGTGLTGELFF. The CDR3 nucleotides are TGCGCCAGCAGCTTAGGGACAGGGCTCACCGGGGAGCTGTTTTTT.

With regard to this clonotype: At one end, the junction sequence differs from germline, possibly due to a read error. The rearrangement joins TRBV3-1 to TRBJ2-1, with 10 bases matching TRBD2. CDR3 size: 17 residues. Germline CDR1 and CDR2: LGHDT and YNNKEL (reference sequence). CDR3 loop: CASCQEDLAGVDNEQFF. As DNA, the CDR3 is TGTGCCAGCTGCCAAGAGGATCTAGCGGGAGTCGACAATGAGCAGTTCTTC.

This sequence joins TRBV3-1 and TRBJ2-7, with TRBD2 matching 7 bases. From germline, CDR1 is LGHDT and CDR2 YNNKEL (reference sequence). The junction had 8 bases not matched to a gene; V was cut back by 3 bases and J by 3 bases. The CDR3 contains 15 residues. The CDR3 spells CASSQAGEGNYEQYF. DNA of the CDR3: TGTGCCAGCAGCCAGGCGGGGGAGGGAAACTACGAGCAGTACTTC.

This clonotype has a count of ten or more. The chain recombines TRBV20-1 with TRBJ2-1, with D unresolved. V was cut by 6 bases and J by 8 bases, with 23 bases left in between. Germline CDR1 DFQATT, CDR2 SNEGSKA (reference sequence). The CDR3 consists of 15 residues. CDR3 amino acids: CSASGDENVHYEQFF. The CDR3 DNA is TGCAGTGCAAGTGGCGACGAAAACGTTCACTATGAGCAGTTCTTC.

This clonotype was counted at least ten times. The chain has TRBV29-1 and TRBJ2-1; D may be TRBD2 (6 bases). The CDR3 is 15 amino acids. The germline V gene encodes CDR1 SQVTM and CDR2 ANQGSEA. The ends were cut back, 1 base at V and 0 bases at J, with 10 bases in the middle. The CDR3 sequence is CSVEVAETSYNEQFF. The CDR3 DNA reads TGCAGCGTTGAAGTAGCGGAGACCTCCTACAATGAGCAGTTCTTC.

The sample holds many counts of this clonotype. The chain uses TRBV9 and TRBJ2-1; no clear D gene. CDR1 and CDR2 (germline): SGDLS, YYNGEE. V was clipped by 0 bases and J by 10 bases, with 5 bases between them. CDR3 length: 11 residues. The CDR3 DNA sequence: TGTGCCAGCAGCGTAGGCGCGGAGCAGTTCTTC. This codes for CASSVGAEQFF.